The sequence of this T cell receptor (beta chain) was determined in a study of T cells in Graves' hyperthyroidism and ophthalmopathy (dated 2019 in TCRdb). Looking at the study overall: Peripheral blood was sampled at the time of initial diagnosis, prior to any treatment. A discovery cohort of about 96 patients, roughly 40 with Graves' ophthalmopathy and 55 to 60 with stable Graves' hyperthyroidism, was used to find distinguishing TCR V-J signatures. An independent validation cohort of under 20 hyperthyroidism patients and some 15 patients who later progressed to ophthalmopathy tested prospective prediction of ophthalmopathy. The 75 to 100 discovery patients were divided at random into training and test sets in a 7:3 ratio. Thyroid tissue and blood T-cell repertoires from six Graves' hyperthyroidism patients were also compared in the study. After sampling, hyperthyroidism patients received methimazole starting at 30 mg daily, and ophthalmopathy patients received high-dose intravenous methylprednisolone. The paper describes TCR Vbeta CDR3 sequencing of more than 120 peripheral blood samples, made up of some 42 ophthalmopathy patients, 70 to 75 hyperthyroidism patients and 17 progressor patients.

For CDR1 and CDR2, the germline V gene lists SQVTM and ANQGSEA. The junction shows trimming of 5 bases on V and 2 bases on J, plus 13 bases between the germline ends. CDR3 length: 13 amino acids, cysteine to phenylalanine. Of the read, only the CDR3 DNA is kept; its 39 bases are in frame from base 1. The full study reports these points: No statistical method was used to fix the sample size in advance, and group allocation was not hidden from the investigators. In validation, progression to ophthalmopathy was predicted by the model with around 71% sensitivity and roughly 76% specificity, a median of around 5.9 months before onset. Blood samples also contained most of the expanded thyroid clonotypes (frequency above 0.001), which suggests that blood repertoires may reflect thyroid immune responses. A 13 V-J signature model separated ophthalmopathy from stable hyperthyroidism, with 87.88% sensitivity and about 81% specificity in cross-validation and 80%/75% in testing.

A patient counted as having stable Graves' hyperthyroidism if no progression to ophthalmopathy occurred over 18 months of follow-up. Hyperthyroidism patients were newly diagnosed, with disease duration under 2 months, and aged 18 to 65 years. Any patient with an uncontrolled infection, another autoimmune disease, pregnancy or lactation was excluded. Diagnoses were based on clinical symptoms, serum thyroxine and TRAb, thyroid ultrasound and orbital computed tomography. PBMCs were separated from around 9.1 ml of fresh peripheral blood using Ficoll-Paque density gradient centrifugation. Trizol reagent was used to extract total RNA, and RNA quality was then checked on an Agilent 2100 Bioanalyzer. This clonotype was counted at least ten times. Its binding antigen is unknown. Qualities for individual bases were not recorded, and no much larger clone is one base off. The TCR beta CDR3 regions were amplified from RNA transcripts. A first-round RT-PCR of the TCR CDR3 used the HTBI primer set with the Qiagen OneStep RT-PCR kit. Libraries were constructed in a second round of multiplex PCR, after which size selection and purification were carried out. Sequencing of the libraries was done on an Illumina HiSeq2000 using paired-end 100 bp reads. The original methods were these. Raw data were processed with SOAPnuke, discarding reads with adapters, uncalled bases, mean Phred below 15, or no exact constant-primer or identifier match. COPE v1.2.5 was used to merge high-quality paired reads, and clonotypes were defined as unique nucleotide sequences. MiTCR v1.1 was used to align the clonotypes against IMGT TRBV, TRBD and TRBJ reference segments. Analysis was restricted to V-J combinations with a frequency above 0.0001, which covered 99.2% of repertoires. The TCS score was defined as the ratio of F50 (clonal expansion) to E x V (chaos), calculated using BLOSUM62-based TCRdist between CDR3 peptides within each V-J. Welch's t-statistics and random forest reduced 450 to 600 V-J features to some 14, which were used in a naive Bayes classifier (R e1071). The Morisita-Horn index was used to measure how similar the thyroid and blood repertoires were. TCRdb trimmed the raw reads at Q25, called clones with MiXCR and kept productive beta chains. Duplicate CDR3 protein sequences are folded into a single record with the most common DNA and genes. The V and J calls come from TCRdb's annotation, not from the publication. The sample table contains around 800,000 distinct CDR3 sequences; only one count was recorded for roughly 40% of them. Clones ranked in the top ten supply approximately 8.7% of the sample.

What was sequenced was blood. The chain was built from TRBV29-1 and TRBJ2-7; a tentative D call is TRBD1 (5 bases match). This sequence was found in a man between 18 and 35 years old with Graves' hyperthyroidism. The sequence in DNA is TGCAGCGTTAGGGGTGAACTCCCCTACGAGCAGTACTTC. This is translated as CSVRGELPYEQYF.